This T cell receptor (beta chain) was captured by sequencing in a study of blood T cells in healthy people across ages. The use of a sample-barcoded 5' primer and a J-beta primer mix characterized a second PCR of about 7 to 12 cycles. Via MiXCR, TCRdb re-called the 5' RACE reads, giving one row per CDR3 protein. Here the sample spans 1.5 million or so distinct CDR3 sequences, 42% being singletons. The CDR3 spans 15 residues. Germline values: CDR1 MNHEY, CDR2 SVGAGI. The trim removed 6 bases at V and 5 bases at J, leaving 11 bases unmatched. This clonotype was seen more than once but under ten times. This chain connects TRBV6-5 to TRBJ2-7, with 9 bases matching TRBD1. The receptor was derived from a woman between 18 and 30 years old in good health. Sequencing was done on a sample of blood. The CDR3 coding sequence is TGTGCCAGCAGAAGGGAGGGACAGGGTAGACACGAGCAGTACTTC. This gives the protein CASRREGQGRHEQYF.